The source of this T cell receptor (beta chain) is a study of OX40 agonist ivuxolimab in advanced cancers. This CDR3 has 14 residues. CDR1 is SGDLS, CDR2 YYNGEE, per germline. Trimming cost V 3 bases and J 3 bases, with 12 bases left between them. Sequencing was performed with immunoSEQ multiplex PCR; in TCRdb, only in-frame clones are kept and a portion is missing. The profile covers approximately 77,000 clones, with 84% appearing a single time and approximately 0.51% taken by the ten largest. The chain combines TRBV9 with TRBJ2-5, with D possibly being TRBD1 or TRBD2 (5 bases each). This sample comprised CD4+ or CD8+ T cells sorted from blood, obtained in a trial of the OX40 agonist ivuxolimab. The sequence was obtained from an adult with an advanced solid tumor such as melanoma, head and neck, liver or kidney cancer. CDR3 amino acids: CASSASGAKETQYF. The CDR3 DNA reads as TGTGCCAGCAGCGCATCCGGGGCTAAAGAGACCCAGTACTTC.